This is a list of T cell receptor beta chains from one sample in a study of blood T cell repertoires in COVID-19. Clones were read by immunoSEQ multiplex PCR, and TCRdb kept only the in-frame ones, dropping some. This table has 350,000 to 400,000 clones, around nine tenths appearing once. Material: PBMCs or T cells enriched from blood (not recorded which). All receptors derive from a young woman who had recovered from COVID-19. CDR3s include the opening cysteine and the closing phenylalanine or tryptophan. A D gene is named only where the DNA matches it firmly. The size field is filled for only some rows; it gives once, few, many or a size class.

clone size: NA; V gene: TRBV11-3; J gene: TRBJ2-2; D gene: TRBD2; CDR3 DNA: TGTGCCAGCAGCCCGGGGGGGACCGGGAATACCGGGGAGCTGTTTTTT; CDR3 protein: CASSPGGTGNTGELFF
clone size: NA; V gene: TRBV18; J gene: TRBJ1-5; D gene: NA; CDR3 DNA: TGTGCCAGCTCACCAGCGCAGGAAGGCAATCAGCCCCAGCATTTT; CDR3 protein: CASSPAQEGNQPQHF
clone size: NA; V gene: TRBV7-8; J gene: TRBJ2-3; D gene: NA; CDR3 DNA: TGTGCCAGCATCACCGGACTCCGCTCAACCCCAGATACGCAGTATTTT; CDR3 protein: CASITGLRSTPDTQYF
clone size: NA; V gene: TRBV14; J gene: TRBJ1-1; D gene: TRBD1; CDR3 DNA: TGTGCCAGCAGCCTTTCAGGGGGCACTGAAGCTTTCTTT; CDR3 protein: CASSLSGGTEAFF
clone size: NA; V gene: TRBV25-1; J gene: TRBJ1-5; D gene: NA; CDR3 DNA: TGTGCCAGCAGTGAATCCGGGCCCGGGGAGCCCCAGCATTTT; CDR3 protein: CASSESGPGEPQHF
clone size: NA; V gene: TRBV5-4; J gene: TRBJ2-7; D gene: TRBD1; CDR3 DNA: TGTGCCAGCAGCTTGGGACAGGGGGCTTACGAGCAGTACTTC; CDR3 protein: CASSLGQGAYEQYF
clone size: NA; V gene: TRBV29-1; J gene: TRBJ1-2; D gene: NA; CDR3 DNA: TGCAGCGTTTCCGGGTCTAACTATGGCTACACCTTC; CDR3 protein: CSVSGSNYGYTF
clone size: NA; V gene: TRBV9; J gene: TRBJ1-2; D gene: NA; CDR3 DNA: TGTGCCAGCAGCGTACCGGGGATATATGGCTACACCTTC; CDR3 protein: CASSVPGIYGYTF
clone size: NA; V gene: TRBV29-1; J gene: TRBJ1-5; D gene: NA; CDR3 DNA: TGCAGCGTCGGAGGTGCCCCTAATCAGCCCCAGCATTTT; CDR3 protein: CSVGGAPNQPQHF
clone size: NA; V gene: TRBV3-1/TRBV3-2; J gene: TRBJ1-3; D gene: TRBD1; CDR3 DNA: TGTGCCAGCAGCCAAGAAGATAGACAGGGGGCAGCTGGAAACACCATATATTTT; CDR3 protein: CASSQEDRQGAAGNTIYF
clone size: NA; V gene: TRBV5-8; J gene: TRBJ2-1; D gene: TRBD2; CDR3 DNA: TGTGCCAGCAAGTTCTGGCGGGGGGGCATCGATGAGCAGTTCTTC; CDR3 protein: CASKFWRGGIDEQFF
clone size: NA; V gene: TRBV19; J gene: TRBJ2-1; D gene: TRBD2; CDR3 DNA: TGTGCCAGTAGAGAAACCGGGACTAGCGGCCGAAATGAGCAGTTCTTC; CDR3 protein: CASRETGTSGRNEQFF
clone size: NA; V gene: TRBV6-5; J gene: TRBJ1-4; D gene: NA; CDR3 DNA: TGTGCCAGCAGCCCCGCGGTTGAAAAACTGTTTTTT; CDR3 protein: CASSPAVEKLFF
clone size: NA; V gene: TRBV6-8; J gene: TRBJ1-6; D gene: TRBD1; CDR3 DNA: TGTGCCAGCAGTTATACCGCCGGGACAGGGAAAAATCATTCACCCCTCCACTTT; CDR3 protein: CASSYTAGTGKNHSPLHF
clone size: NA; V gene: TRBV3-1/TRBV3-2; J gene: TRBJ2-7; D gene: NA; CDR3 DNA: TGTGCCAGCAGCCAAACTAGCAACGAGCAGTACTTC; CDR3 protein: CASSQTSNEQYF
clone size: NA; V gene: TRBV7-9; J gene: TRBJ2-2; D gene: TRBD1; CDR3 DNA: TGTGCCAGCAGGTCAGGGGGATCGAACACCGGGGAGCTGTTTTTT; CDR3 protein: CASRSGGSNTGELFF
clone size: NA; V gene: TRBV7-9; J gene: TRBJ1-1; D gene: TRBD1; CDR3 DNA: TGTGCCAGCAGCTTAATCGCCGGGACAGCCCCCGAAGCTTTCTTT; CDR3 protein: CASSLIAGTAPEAFF
clone size: few; V gene: TRBV18; J gene: TRBJ1-2; D gene: NA; CDR3 DNA: TGTGCCAGCTCACTTTCCCTCTATGGCTACACCTTC; CDR3 protein: CASSLSLYGYTF
clone size: NA; V gene: TRBV18; J gene: TRBJ2-7; D gene: TRBD1; CDR3 DNA: TGTGCCAGCTCAGAGCGGACAGGGGGTACCTACGAGCAGTACTTC; CDR3 protein: CASSERTGGTYEQYF
clone size: NA; V gene: TRBV2; J gene: TRBJ2-1; D gene: TRBD2; CDR3 DNA: TGTGCCAGCAGCCTGCCGGGACTAGCGGTAGATGAGCAGTTCTTC; CDR3 protein: CASSLPGLAVDEQFF
clone size: few; V gene: TRBV3-1/TRBV3-2; J gene: TRBJ1-2; D gene: TRBD1; CDR3 DNA: TGTGCCAGCAGCCAAACAGGGGATGGCTACACCTTC; CDR3 protein: CASSQTGDGYTF
clone size: NA; V gene: TRBV4-1; J gene: TRBJ2-1; D gene: TRBD2; CDR3 DNA: TGCGCCAGCAGCCAAGCGGGGGGGCACTACAATGAGCAGTTCTTC; CDR3 protein: CASSQAGGHYNEQFF
clone size: once; V gene: TRBV5-5; J gene: TRBJ1-5; D gene: NA; CDR3 DNA: TGTGCCAGCAGCGACCAGGGTGCCAATCAGCCCCAGCATTTT; CDR3 protein: CASSDQGANQPQHF
clone size: NA; V gene: TRBV4-2; J gene: TRBJ1-2; D gene: TRBD1; CDR3 DNA: TGTGCCAGCAGCCACGTTTTAACAGGGGACTATGGCTACACCTTC; CDR3 protein: CASSHVLTGDYGYTF
clone size: NA; V gene: TRBV3-1/TRBV3-2; J gene: TRBJ2-1; D gene: TRBD2; CDR3 DNA: TGTGCCAGCAGCCAAGGGACTAGCGGACGTAATGAGCAGTTCTTC; CDR3 protein: CASSQGTSGRNEQFF
clone size: NA; V gene: TRBV6-5; J gene: TRBJ2-2; D gene: NA; CDR3 DNA: TGTGCCACCCTTTACGGGGGGCCACAATCGGGGGAGCTGTTTTTT; CDR3 protein: CATLYGGPQSGELFF
clone size: once; V gene: TRBV2; J gene: TRBJ1-5; D gene: TRBD1; CDR3 DNA: TGTGCCAGCAGAAGGGACAGGAACAATCAGCCCCAGCATTTT; CDR3 protein: CASRRDRNNQPQHF
clone size: NA; V gene: TRBV12-3/TRBV12-4; J gene: TRBJ1-1; D gene: NA; CDR3 DNA: TGTGCCAGCAGTTTATCCAGGGTATTTGAAGCTTTCTTT; CDR3 protein: CASSLSRVFEAFF
clone size: NA; V gene: TRBV12-3/TRBV12-4; J gene: TRBJ1-1; D gene: TRBD1; CDR3 DNA: TGTGCCAGCACTCGGACAGGGAACACTGAAGCTTTCTTT; CDR3 protein: CASTRTGNTEAFF
clone size: NA; V gene: TRBV3-1/TRBV3-2; J gene: TRBJ2-3; D gene: TRBD2; CDR3 DNA: TGTGCCAGCAGCCGAAGACTAGCGACAGATACGCAGTATTTT; CDR3 protein: CASSRRLATDTQYF
clone size: NA; V gene: TRBV24-1; J gene: TRBJ1-1; D gene: NA; CDR3 DNA: TGTGCCACCAGTGATTTGGGTGGGGGCTGGACTGAAGCTTTCTTT; CDR3 protein: CATSDLGGGWTEAFF